Shown below are 32 T cell receptor beta chains from a single sample sequenced in a study of shared clonotypes between healthy human individuals. TCRdb's table, derived via immunoSEQ multiplex PCR, lists solely in-frame clones and lacks some. The sample holds 1,400,000 or so clones, around 98.5% seen once. Sequencing was performed on naive CD4+ T cells sorted from blood. Subset specified: CD45RA+ positively selected. These receptors were taken from a young man in good health.

The V gene is TRBV5-1, the J gene TRBJ2-3; D not resolved. This CDR3 comprises 15 residues. Trimming cost V 4 bases and J 2 bases, with 14 bases left between them. Germline V gene data show CDR1 as SGHRS and CDR2 as YFSETQ. CDR3 DNA sequence: TGCGCCAGCAGCCCCTCGACTCCTACCACAGATACGCAGTATTTT. Its protein product is CASSPSTPTTDTQYF.

The chain carries TRBV7-2 and TRBJ1-1, with a possible D match to TRBD1 (5 bases). CDR3 length: 16 residues. CDR1 is SGHTA, CDR2 FQGNSA, per germline. Trimming cost V 1 base and J 3 bases, with 15 bases left between them. CDR3 in amino acids: CASSLGPGRGYTEAFF. The CDR3 nucleotides are TGTGCCAGCAGCTTAGGGCCAGGACGGGGGTACACTGAAGCTTTCTTT.

This clone was observed once. The CDR3, as DNA: TGTGCCAGCAGCTTAGGGCCCACCCCACGGAGTGACTACACCTTC. Amino acids: CASSLGPTPRSDYTF. V usage is TRBV11-2 and J usage is TRBJ1-2, with no clear D. This CDR3 has 15 amino acids. Germline V gene sequence: CDR1 SGHAT, CDR2 FQNNGV. Trimming left V 1 base short and J 10 bases short, with 19 bases between.

V usage is TRBV27 and J usage is TRBJ2-1; 11 bases are a match to TRBD2. Germline trimming cut 6 bases from V and 4 bases from J; bases unmatched to any gene: 8. CDR3 size: 16 residues. Looked up from germline, CDR1 is MNHEY and CDR2 is SMNVEV (reference sequence). The CDR3 DNA sequence: TGTGCCAGCAGCCAGGGACTAGCGGCAACTTACAATGAGCAGTTCTTC. Residues: CASSQGLAATYNEQFF.

The chain has TRBV29-1 and TRBJ2-3; D is uncertain. Per germline, CDR1 SQVTM and CDR2 ANQGSEA. Trimming removed 0 bases from V and 2 bases from J, with 18 bases in between. The CDR3 loop spans 17 amino acids. For the CDR3, the DNA is TGCAGCGTTGAAGATCGGTCTTGGTCCCTATTCACAGATACGCAGTATTTT. This codes for CSVEDRSWSLFTDTQYF.

The chain recombines TRBV14 with TRBJ2-1; 10 bases align to TRBD2. This CDR3 is built from 16 residues. Germline V lookup: CDR1 SGHDN, CDR2 FVKESK. V lost 3 bases and J lost 6; bases outside the gene matches: 8. CDR3 nucleotide sequence: TGTGCCAGCAGCCACGGACTAGCGGCTAGATTCAATGAGCAGTTCTTC. Amino acid sequence: CASSHGLAARFNEQFF.

The chain recombines TRBV27 with TRBJ2-1, with TRBD2 matching 14 bases. Losses at the gene ends were 2 bases for V and 4 bases for J; bases not matched to a gene: 7. The CDR3 has 18 residues. Germline V gene sequence: CDR1 MNHEY, CDR2 SMNVEV (reference sequence). For the CDR3, the DNA is TGTGCCAGCAGTTTACTAGGGACTAGCGGGAGTGGTTACAATGAGCAGTTCTTC. This codes for CASSLLGTSGSGYNEQFF.

The V and J genes are TRBV9 and TRBJ1-2, with 7 bases that match TRBD1. The CDR3 spans 18 residues. Germline CDR1 SGDLS, CDR2 YYNGEE. Trimming cost V 3 bases and J 0 bases; bases outside gene matches: 14. The CDR3 reads CASSGGGQRVQANYGYTF. CDR3 nucleotides: TGTGCCAGCAGCGGAGGGGGCCAGCGGGTTCAAGCTAACTATGGCTACACCTTC.

The chain has TRBV15 and TRBJ1-4; 9 bases are a match to TRBD1. The CDR3 sequence is 17 residues long. Germline lookup yields CDR1 LNHNV and CDR2 YYDKDF (reference sequence). V gave up 4 bases and J gave up 6 bases; unmatched junction bases: 12. Here the CDR3 reads CATSTRDRDGGDEKLFF. For the CDR3, the DNA is TGTGCCACCAGCACCCGGGACAGGGATGGCGGCGATGAAAAACTGTTTTTT.

V usage is TRBV5-1 and J usage is TRBJ2-3; 10 bases are shared with TRBD2. CDR1 SGHRS and CDR2 YFSETQ come from the germline V gene. The CDR3 consists of 14 residues. V shed 7 bases and J 5 bases; nucleotides not matched to a gene: 7. CDR3: CASGASSGGDTQYF. In DNA, the CDR3 is TGCGCCAGCGGGGCCTCTAGCGGGGGAGATACGCAGTATTTT.

CDR3 sequence reads: CASSDAEAHGYTF. The DNA for the CDR3 is TGTGCCAGCAGTGATGCGGAGGCGCATGGCTACACCTTC. The genes are TRBV2 and TRBJ1-2; D gene ambiguous. The V gene's germline CDR1 is SNHLY and CDR2 FYNNEI. Trimming shortened V by 3 bases and J by 6 bases, and 11 bases separated the two germline ends. This CDR3 has 13 residues. Full variable domain (remainder filled in from reference TRBV2 and TRBJ1-2): EPEVTQTPSHQVTQMGQEVILRCVPISNHLYFYWYRQILGQKVEFLVSFYNNEISEKSEIFDDQFSVERPDGSNFTLKIRSTKLEDSAMYFCASSDAEAHGYTFGSGTRLTVV.

The V gene is TRBV19, the J gene TRBJ1-4, with D perhaps TRBD1 (5 bases). V was cut by 6 bases and J by 1 base, with 12 bases left in between. The CDR3 extends over 15 amino acids. Germline CDR1 LNHDA, CDR2 SQIVND (reference sequence). The CDR3 region is CASSTRQLTNEKLFF. CDR3 nucleotide sequence: TGTGCCAGTAGCACTAGACAGCTAACTAATGAAAAACTGTTTTTT.

The chain employs TRBV19 and TRBJ2-1; D might be TRBD2 (5 bases). The V and J ends lost 1 base and 2 bases respectively, with 12 bases between them. CDR3 length: 16 amino acids. The germline V gene encodes CDR1 LNHDA and CDR2 SQIVND (reference sequence). The CDR3 loop is CASSIGLAGTYNEQFF. The CDR3 DNA is TGTGCCAGTAGTATAGGTCTAGCCGGAACCTACAATGAGCAGTTCTTC.

The V gene is TRBV18, the J gene TRBJ2-7; TRBD2 aligns across 10 bases. CDR3 length: 17 residues. Germline CDR1 KGHSH, CDR2 LQKENI. V was clipped by 7 bases and J by 5 bases; unmatched bases: 17. Here the CDR3 DNA reads TGTGCCAGCTTACCGCAGGAAAGACTAGCGGGCGTTCACGAGCAGTACTTC. Amino acids: CASLPQERLAGVHEQYF.

The V and J genes are TRBV28 and TRBJ2-7, with 7 bases that match TRBD2. The CDR3 loop spans 15 amino acids. The J segment lost 0 bases and the V segment lost 7 bases, leaving 9 bases of the junction unmatched. Germline V lookup: CDR1 MDHEN, CDR2 SYDVKM. This chain's CDR3 is CASTQLLASSYEQYF. CDR3 coding DNA: TGTGCCAGCACCCAGCTACTAGCGAGCTCCTACGAGCAGTACTTC. The full variable domain, its missing parts supplied by reference TRBV28 and TRBJ2-7, is DVKVTQSSRYLVKRTGEKVFLECVQDMDHENMFWYRQDPGLGLRLIYFSYDVKMKEKGDIPEGYSVSREKKERFSLILESASTNQTSMYLCASTQLLASSYEQYFGPGTRLTVT.

The rearrangement links TRBV2 to TRBJ2-1; D gene ambiguous. V was clipped by 2 bases and J by 7 bases, with 9 bases between them. The germline V gene has CDR1 SNHLY and CDR2 FYNNEI. This CDR3 is 13 amino acids long. The CDR3, as DNA: TGTGCCAGCAGTGAAAGTTGGAGAAATGAGCAGTTCTTC. Amino acids: CASSESWRNEQFF.

In DNA form, the CDR3 reads TGTGCCAGCAGGGGGATAGGGTTGTCCAATCAGCCCCAGCATTTT. This sequence encodes CASRGIGLSNQPQHF. The rearrangement links TRBV6-1 to TRBJ1-5; no firm D call. The CDR3 contains 15 residues. V lost 6 bases and J 3 bases, leaving 15 bases between the germline ends. CDR1 is MNHNS, CDR2 SASEGT, per germline.

The chain carries TRBV27 and TRBJ2-2, with TRBD2 as a possible D gene (5 bases). The CDR3 loop spans 15 amino acids. The V gene lost 6 bases and the J gene lost 9 bases, with 20 bases spanning the gap. Germline values: CDR1 MNHEY, CDR2 SMNVEV (reference sequence). The CDR3 DNA sequence: TGTGCCAGCAGAAACTCCGAAATCGGAGGAAGGGAGCTGTTTTTT. As protein: CASRNSEIGGRELFF.

As to this clone: In the same sample, other DNA sequences code for this CDR3. The rearrangement uses TRBV5-1 and TRBJ1-1; a possible D gene is TRBD1 (5 bases). V lost 4 bases and J lost 1, with 11 bases in between. CDR1 and CDR2 from the germline V gene are SGHRS and YFSETQ. This CDR3 has 14 residues. CDR3 sequence reads: CASSLGRENTEAFF. The CDR3 nucleotides are TGCGCCAGCAGCCTGGGCAGGGAGAACACTGAAGCTTTCTTT. Full variable domain (outside the CDR3, taken from reference TRBV5-1 and TRBJ1-1): KAGVTQTPRYLIKTRGQQVTLSCSPISGHRSVSWYQQTPGQGLQFLFEYFSETQRNKGNFPGRFSGRQFSNSRSEMNVSTLELGDSALYLCASSLGRENTEAFFGQGTRLTVV.

The V gene is TRBV7-2, the J gene TRBJ2-3; D is undetermined. The germline V gene has CDR1 SGHTA and CDR2 FQGNSA. The CDR3 loop spans 12 amino acids. Deletions cut 5 bases from V and 4 bases from J, with 7 bases between. The CDR3 protein is CASSPVPDTQYF. CDR3 DNA sequence: TGTGCCAGCAGCCCCGTGCCAGATACGCAGTATTTT.

V is TRBV4-3 and J is TRBJ2-2; D is unresolved. V shed 0 bases and J shed 5 bases, with 10 bases lying between them. Germline-derived CDR1 and CDR2 are LGHNA and YSLEER. The CDR3 runs 15 residues. In DNA form, the CDR3 reads TGCGCCAGCAGCCAAGATCTGTACGAGACCGGGGAGCTGTTTTTT. Translated: CASSQDLYETGELFF.

This chain links TRBV7-9 with TRBJ1-1; possible D gene TRBD1, 5 bases. The CDR3 sequence is 13 residues long. V lost 1 base and J 4 bases, leaving 7 bases between the germline ends. Germline CDR1 is SEHNR and CDR2 is FQNEAQ (reference sequence). The CDR3 loop reads CASSLEGLTEAFF. In nucleotides, the CDR3 is TGTGCCAGCAGCTTAGAGGGGCTCACTGAAGCTTTCTTT.

The gene calls are TRBV2 and TRBJ1-2; D remains unclear. Germline assignment: CDR1 SNHLY and CDR2 FYNNEI. This CDR3 has 13 residues. V gave up 7 bases and J gave up 7 bases, with 16 bases separating them. The CDR3 region has the DNA TGTGCCAGCAAGTACGCAGGTGGAACTGGCTACACCTTC. Translating it yields CASKYAGGTGYTF.

With regard to this clone: Other nucleotide sequences from this sample produce the same CDR3. This chain joins TRBV7-9 and TRBJ2-1; D gene uncertain. V was pared by 3 bases and J by 6 bases, with 3 bases between. This CDR3 is 11 amino acids long. Per germline, CDR1 SEHNR and CDR2 FQNEAQ (reference sequence). The CDR3 nucleotides read TGTGCCAGCAGCTTCGCCAATGAGCAGTTCTTC. It yields the protein CASSFANEQFF.

The V call is TRBV6-6, the J call TRBJ2-5, with 13 bases matching TRBD2. Per the germline V gene, CDR1 is MNHNY and CDR2 is SVGAGI (reference sequence). The CDR3 has 15 residues. The junction had 3 bases not matched to a gene; V was cut back by 6 bases and J by 2 bases. CDR3 region: CASSQGLAGQETQYF. In DNA form, the CDR3 reads TGTGCCAGCAGCCAGGGACTAGCGGGACAAGAGACCCAGTACTTC.

The V call is TRBV28, the J call TRBJ2-3; the D call may be TRBD1 or TRBD2 (5 bases each). Germline V gene sequence: CDR1 MDHEN, CDR2 SYDVKM. V lost 10 bases to trimming and J lost 5 bases, with 16 bases between them. There are 13 residues in the CDR3. The DNA for the CDR3 is TGTGCCACCGTCCCGGGACCCCAAGATACGCAGTATTTT. Translated: CATVPGPQDTQYF. Filled out from reference TRBV28 and TRBJ2-3, the complete variable domain reads DVKVTQSSRYLVKRTGEKVFLECVQDMDHENMFWYRQDPGLGLRLIYFSYDVKMKEKGDIPEGYSVSREKKERFSLILESASTNQTSMYLCATVPGPQDTQYFGPGTRLTVL.

The chain is built from TRBV28 and TRBJ1-5; 9 bases line up with TRBD1. The V segment lost 8 bases and the J segment 5 bases; nucleotides outside the gene matches: 13. The CDR3 is 16 residues long. The germline CDR1 and CDR2 sequences are MDHEN and SYDVKM. The CDR3 DNA reads TGTGCCAGCCCGCCATCTGGGGACAGGGTTTATCAGCCCCAGCATTTT. Protein sequence: CASPPSGDRVYQPQHF.

Notes on this clone: At the DNA level, this CDR3 is encoded by other sequences in the same sample as well. The chain is built from TRBV28 and TRBJ1-5; D is unresolved. Per germline, CDR1 MDHEN and CDR2 SYDVKM. Trimming removed 6 bases at V and 4 bases at J, with 4 bases between. CDR3 length: 11 amino acids. The CDR3 coding sequence is TGTGCCAGCAGCCTAAATCAGCCCCAGCATTTT. This encodes CASSLNQPQHF.

The chain joins TRBV4-1 to TRBJ2-7; 15 bases are shared with TRBD2. The CDR3 covers 18 residues. Germline trimming cut 4 bases from V and 7 bases from J; bases unmatched to any gene: 14. Germline-derived CDR1 and CDR2 are MGHRA and YSYEKL. The CDR3 sequence is CASSPGGLAGGSPSEQYF. In DNA, the CDR3 is TGCGCCAGCAGCCCCGGGGGACTAGCGGGAGGTTCCCCATCGGAGCAGTACTTC.

The CDR3 coding sequence is TGTGCTAGTGGTCAAGGCGGAAGCACAGATACGCAGTATTTT. Amino acid sequence: CASGQGGSTDTQYF. The V call is TRBV12-5, the J call TRBJ2-3; D ambiguous. Trimming removed 5 bases at V and 0 bases at J, with 9 bases between. The CDR3 consists of 14 residues. Germline loops: CDR1 LGHNT, CDR2 FRNRAP.

The chain uses TRBV19 and TRBJ1-1; 7 nucleotides align to TRBD1. The CDR3 totals 14 residues. Germline-derived CDR1 and CDR2 are LNHDA and SQIVND (reference sequence). V gave up 4 bases and J gave up 7 bases; unmatched junction bases: 9. The CDR3 DNA is TGTGCCAGTAGTAAGGGGACAGCAGACAGTGAAGCTTTCTTT. Amino acids: CASSKGTADSEAFF. Supplemented by reference TRBV19 and TRBJ1-1, the full variable domain reads DGGITQSPKYLFRKEGQNVTLSCEQNLNHDAMYWYRQDPGQGLRLIYYSQIVNDFQKGDIAEGYSVSREKKESFPLTVTSAQKNPTAFYLCASSKGTADSEAFFGQGTRLTVV.

This chain links TRBV11-2 with TRBJ2-1; no reliable D call. The V gene lost 6 bases and the J gene lost 0 bases, with 24 bases spanning the gap. The CDR3 covers 19 residues. The germline gives CDR1 SGHAT, CDR2 FQNNGV. CDR3 DNA sequence: TGTGCCAGCAGGGCAGGCCCTTTTGTCCCGTCGAGCTCCTACAATGAGCAGTTCTTC. Encoded protein: CASRAGPFVPSSSYNEQFF.